This T cell receptor beta chain was captured in a study of OX40 agonist ivuxolimab in advanced cancers. Assay used: immunoSEQ multiplex PCR; TCRdb lists only in-frame clones, some missing. The sample yields 45,000 to 55,000 clones, 87% seen once. Looked up from germline, CDR1 is SGHDT and CDR2 is YYEEEE. This CDR3 is 16 amino acids long. Trimming removed 2 bases from V and 2 bases from J; junction bases left unmatched: 4. Source: CD4+ or CD8+ T cells sorted from blood, taken in a trial of the OX40 agonist ivuxolimab. This sequence was found in an adult with an advanced solid tumor such as melanoma, head and neck, liver or kidney cancer. J is TRBJ2-2 and V is TRBV5-6, with TRBD2 matching 9 bases. The DNA for the CDR3 is TGTGCCAGCAGCTTAGGACTAGCGAGCAACACCGGGGAGCTGTTTTTT. Residues: CASSLGLASNTGELFF.